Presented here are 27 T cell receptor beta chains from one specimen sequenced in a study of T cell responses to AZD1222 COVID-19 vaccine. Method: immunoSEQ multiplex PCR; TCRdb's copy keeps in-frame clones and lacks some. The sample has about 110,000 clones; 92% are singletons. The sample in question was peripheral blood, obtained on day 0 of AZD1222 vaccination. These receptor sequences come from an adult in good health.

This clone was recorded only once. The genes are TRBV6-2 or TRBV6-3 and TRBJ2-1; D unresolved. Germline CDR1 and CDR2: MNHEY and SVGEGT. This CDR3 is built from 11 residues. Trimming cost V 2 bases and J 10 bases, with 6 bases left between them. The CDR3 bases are TGTGCCAGCAGTTACGTGGGGGAGCAGTTCTTC. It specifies CASSYVGEQFF.

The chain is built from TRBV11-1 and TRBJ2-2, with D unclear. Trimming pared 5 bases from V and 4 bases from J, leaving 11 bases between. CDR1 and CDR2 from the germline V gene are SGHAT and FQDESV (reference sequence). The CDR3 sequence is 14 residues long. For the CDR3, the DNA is TGTGCCAGCAGCCAGGATGGCCTCACCGGGGAGCTGTTTTTT. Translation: CASSQDGLTGELFF.

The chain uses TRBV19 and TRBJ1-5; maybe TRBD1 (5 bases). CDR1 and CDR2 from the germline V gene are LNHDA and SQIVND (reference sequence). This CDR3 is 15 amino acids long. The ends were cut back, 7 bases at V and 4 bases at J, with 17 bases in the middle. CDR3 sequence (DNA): TGTGCCAGTACCATGGGGGGGGGAGAGAATCAGCCCCAGCATTTT. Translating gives CASTMGGGENQPQHF.

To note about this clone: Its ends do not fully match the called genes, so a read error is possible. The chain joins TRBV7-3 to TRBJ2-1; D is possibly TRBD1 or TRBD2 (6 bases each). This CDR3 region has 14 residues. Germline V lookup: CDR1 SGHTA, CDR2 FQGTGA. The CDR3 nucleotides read TGTGCCAGCTCGGGGGCCCTCTCCCACAATGAGCAGTTCTTC. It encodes CASSGALSHNEQFF.

CDR3 DNA sequence: TGTGCCAGTAGTATACACCGGGGGGCAACAGATACGCAGTATTTT. Encoded protein: CASSIHRGATDTQYF. The chain uses TRBV19 and TRBJ2-3, with a possible D match to TRBD2 (7 bases). CDR3 length equals 15 residues. The ends were cut back, 2 bases at V and 3 bases at J, with 12 bases in the middle. Germline-derived CDR1 and CDR2 are LNHDA and SQIVND (reference sequence).

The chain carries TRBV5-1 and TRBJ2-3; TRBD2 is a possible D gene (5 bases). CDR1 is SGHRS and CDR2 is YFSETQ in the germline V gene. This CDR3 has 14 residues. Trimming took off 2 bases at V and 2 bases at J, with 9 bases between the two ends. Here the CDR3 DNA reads TGCGCCAGCAGCTTCGGGGTAGTCACAGATACGCAGTATTTT. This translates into CASSFGVVTDTQYF. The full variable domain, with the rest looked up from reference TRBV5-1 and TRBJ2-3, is KAGVTQTPRYLIKTRGQQVTLSCSPISGHRSVSWYQQTPGQGLQFLFEYFSETQRNKGNFPGRFSGRQFSNSRSEMNVSTLELGDSALYLCASSFGVVTDTQYFGPGTRLTVL.

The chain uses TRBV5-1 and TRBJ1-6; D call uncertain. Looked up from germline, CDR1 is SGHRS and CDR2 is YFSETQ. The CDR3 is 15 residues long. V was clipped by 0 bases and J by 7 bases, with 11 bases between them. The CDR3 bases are TGCGCCAGCAGCTTGGCCGCCGGGGTGAATTCACCCCTCCACTTT. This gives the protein CASSLAAGVNSPLHF.

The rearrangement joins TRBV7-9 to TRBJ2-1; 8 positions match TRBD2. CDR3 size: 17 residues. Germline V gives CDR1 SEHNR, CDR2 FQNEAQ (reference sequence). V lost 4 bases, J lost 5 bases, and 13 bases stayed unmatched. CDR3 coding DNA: TGTGCCAGCAGCTCCTTTTTCGGGAGGGCCTCTCACAATGAGCAGTTCTTC. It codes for CASSSFFGRASHNEQFF.

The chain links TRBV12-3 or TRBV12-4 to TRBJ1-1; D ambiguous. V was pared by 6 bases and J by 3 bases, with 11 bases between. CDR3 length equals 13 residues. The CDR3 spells CASSPGDHTEAFF. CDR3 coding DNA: TGTGCCAGCAGCCCCGGAGACCACACTGAAGCTTTCTTT.

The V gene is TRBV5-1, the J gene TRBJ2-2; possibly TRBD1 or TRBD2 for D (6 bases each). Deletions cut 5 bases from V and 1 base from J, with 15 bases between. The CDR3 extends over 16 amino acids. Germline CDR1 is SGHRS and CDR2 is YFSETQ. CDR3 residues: CASSPTGAGNTGELFF. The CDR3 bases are TGCGCCAGCAGTCCGACGGGGGCGGGGAACACCGGGGAGCTGTTTTTT.

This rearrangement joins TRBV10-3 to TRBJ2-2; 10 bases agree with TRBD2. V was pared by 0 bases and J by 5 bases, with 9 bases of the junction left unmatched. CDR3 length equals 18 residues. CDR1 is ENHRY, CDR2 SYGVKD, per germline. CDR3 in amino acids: CAISESVRLAGGTGELFF. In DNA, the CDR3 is TGTGCCATCAGTGAGTCTGTGAGATTAGCGGGAGGTACCGGGGAGCTGTTTTTT.

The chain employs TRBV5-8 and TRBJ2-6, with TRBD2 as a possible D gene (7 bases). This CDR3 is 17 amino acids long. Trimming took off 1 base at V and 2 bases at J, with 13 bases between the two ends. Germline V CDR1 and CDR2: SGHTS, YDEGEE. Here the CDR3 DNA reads TGTGCCAGCAGCTTGCCCCTCGGGGGGCCTGGGGCCAACGTCCTGACTTTC. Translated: CASSLPLGGPGANVLTF.

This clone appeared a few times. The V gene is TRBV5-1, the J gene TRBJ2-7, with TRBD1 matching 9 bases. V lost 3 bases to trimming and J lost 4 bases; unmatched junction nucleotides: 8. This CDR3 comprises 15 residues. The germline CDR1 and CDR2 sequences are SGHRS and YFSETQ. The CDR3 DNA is TGCGCCAGCAGCTCGTCCGGGACAGGGAGGTACGAGCAGTACTTC. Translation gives CASSSSGTGRYEQYF.

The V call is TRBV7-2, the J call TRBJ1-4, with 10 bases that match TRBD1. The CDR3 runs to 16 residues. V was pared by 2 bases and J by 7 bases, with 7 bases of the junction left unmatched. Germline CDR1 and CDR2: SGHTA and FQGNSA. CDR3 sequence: CASSLLTGGEGEKLFF. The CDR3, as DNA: TGTGCCAGCAGCTTATTGACAGGGGGCGAGGGTGAAAAACTGTTTTTT.

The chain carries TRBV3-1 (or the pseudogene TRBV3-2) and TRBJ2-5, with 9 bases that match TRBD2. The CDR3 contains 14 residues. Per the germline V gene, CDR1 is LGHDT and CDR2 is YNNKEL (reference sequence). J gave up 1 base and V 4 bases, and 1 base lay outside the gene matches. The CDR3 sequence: CASSPSGIQETQYF. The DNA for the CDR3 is TGTGCCAGCAGCCCTAGCGGGATCCAAGAGACCCAGTACTTC.

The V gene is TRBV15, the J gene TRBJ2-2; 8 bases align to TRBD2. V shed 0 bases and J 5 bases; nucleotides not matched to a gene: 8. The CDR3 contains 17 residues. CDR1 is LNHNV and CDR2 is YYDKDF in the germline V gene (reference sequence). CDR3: CATSRDLLLAETGELFF. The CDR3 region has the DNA TGTGCCACCAGCAGAGATTTGCTACTAGCGGAAACCGGGGAGCTGTTTTTT.

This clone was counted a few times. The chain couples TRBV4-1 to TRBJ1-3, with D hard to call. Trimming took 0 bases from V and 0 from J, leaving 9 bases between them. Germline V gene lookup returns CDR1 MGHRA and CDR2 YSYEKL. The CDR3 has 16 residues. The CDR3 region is CASSQDGTHSGNTIYF. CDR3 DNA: TGCGCCAGCAGCCAAGATGGTACCCACTCTGGAAACACCATATATTTT.

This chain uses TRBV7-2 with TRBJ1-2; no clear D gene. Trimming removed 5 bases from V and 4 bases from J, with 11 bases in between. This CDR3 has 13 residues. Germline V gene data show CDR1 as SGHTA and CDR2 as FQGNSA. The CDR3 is CASSEGRPYGYTF. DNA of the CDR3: TGTGCCAGCAGCGAAGGTCGCCCCTATGGCTACACCTTC.

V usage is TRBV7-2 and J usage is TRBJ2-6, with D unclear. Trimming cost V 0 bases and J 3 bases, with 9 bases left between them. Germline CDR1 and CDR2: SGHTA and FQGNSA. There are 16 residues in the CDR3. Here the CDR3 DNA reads TGTGCCAGCAGCTTAGCCCTGCCGGGTGGGGCCAACGTCCTGACTTTC. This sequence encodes CASSLALPGGANVLTF.

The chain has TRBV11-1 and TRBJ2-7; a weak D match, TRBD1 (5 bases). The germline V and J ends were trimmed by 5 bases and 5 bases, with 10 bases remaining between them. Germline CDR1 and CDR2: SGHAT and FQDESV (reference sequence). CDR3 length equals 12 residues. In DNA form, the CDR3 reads TGTGCCAGCAGCGTCAGGGTGAACGAGCAGTACTTC. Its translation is CASSVRVNEQYF.

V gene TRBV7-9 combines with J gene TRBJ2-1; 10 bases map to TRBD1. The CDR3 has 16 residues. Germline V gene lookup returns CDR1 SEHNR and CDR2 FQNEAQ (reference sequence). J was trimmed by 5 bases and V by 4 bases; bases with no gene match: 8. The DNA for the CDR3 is TGTGCCAGCAGCTCTAAATTCGGGACAGGGGACAATGAGCAGTTCTTC. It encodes CASSSKFGTGDNEQFF.

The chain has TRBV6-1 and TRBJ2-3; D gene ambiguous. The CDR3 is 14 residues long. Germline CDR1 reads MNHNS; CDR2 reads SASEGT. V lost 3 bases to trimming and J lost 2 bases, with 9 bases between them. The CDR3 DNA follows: TGTGCCAGCAGTGAGGGGTGGGCCACAGATACGCAGTATTTT. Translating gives CASSEGWATDTQYF.

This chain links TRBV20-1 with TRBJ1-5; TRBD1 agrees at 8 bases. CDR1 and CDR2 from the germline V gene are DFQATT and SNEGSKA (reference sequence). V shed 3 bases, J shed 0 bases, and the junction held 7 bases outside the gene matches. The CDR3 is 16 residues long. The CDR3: CSASPGGFASNQPQHF. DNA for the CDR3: TGCAGTGCTAGTCCAGGGGGCTTCGCTAGCAATCAGCCCCAGCATTTT.

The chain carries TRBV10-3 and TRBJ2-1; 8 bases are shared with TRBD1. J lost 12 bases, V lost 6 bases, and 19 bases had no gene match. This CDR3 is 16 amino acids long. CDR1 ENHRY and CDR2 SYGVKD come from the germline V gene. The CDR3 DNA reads TGTGCCATCAGCCCCACTGGCGACAGGGGCAGTCGAGTGCAGTTCTTC. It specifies CAISPTGDRGSRVQFF.

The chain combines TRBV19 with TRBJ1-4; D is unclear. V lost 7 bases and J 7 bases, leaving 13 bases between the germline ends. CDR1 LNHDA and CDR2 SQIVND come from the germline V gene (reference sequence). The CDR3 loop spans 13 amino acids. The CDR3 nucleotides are TGTGCCAGTAAACTCAGAGTGAGTGAAAAACTGTTTTTT. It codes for CASKLRVSEKLFF.

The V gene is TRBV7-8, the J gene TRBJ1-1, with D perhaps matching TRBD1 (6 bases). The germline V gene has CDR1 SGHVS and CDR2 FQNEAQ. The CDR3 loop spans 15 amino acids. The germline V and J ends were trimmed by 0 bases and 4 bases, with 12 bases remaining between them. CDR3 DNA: TGTGCCAGCAGCTTAGCCCAGGGGATTTCCACTGAAGCTTTCTTT. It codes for CASSLAQGISTEAFF.

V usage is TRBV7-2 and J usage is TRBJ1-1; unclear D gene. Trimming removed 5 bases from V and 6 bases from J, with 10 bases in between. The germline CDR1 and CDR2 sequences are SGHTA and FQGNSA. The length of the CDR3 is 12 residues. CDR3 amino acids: CASSQAGPEAFF. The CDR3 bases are TGTGCCAGCAGCCAGGCGGGCCCTGAAGCTTTCTTT.